These 6 T cell receptor beta chains came from one sample sequenced in a study of blood T cell dynamics during melanoma immunotherapy. Sample time point: pre-treatment baseline. The method was immunoSEQ multiplex PCR; TCRdb's version includes in-frame clones alone and lacks a portion of them. In the table there are about 6,300 clones, about nine tenths of which are singletons. This specimen was cell-free DNA from blood, taken from a patient treated with checkpoint blockade. These receptors were collected from a human donor with melanoma.

The rearrangement uses TRBV14 and TRBJ2-7, with TRBD1 as a possible D gene (6 bases). V gave up 4 bases and J gave up 1 base, with 11 bases separating them. Germline V CDR1 and CDR2: SGHDN, FVKESK. The CDR3 spans 14 residues. The CDR3 is CASSRATGSYEQYF. CDR3 nucleotide sequence: TGTGCCAGCAGCCGAGCGACAGGTTCCTACGAGCAGTACTTC.

The CDR3 reads CASSGGRGPEPQHF. CDR3 coding DNA: TGTGCCAGCAGTGGAGGCAGGGGGCCTGAGCCCCAGCATTTT. This chain links TRBV2 with TRBJ1-5; 8 bases are shared with TRBD1. This CDR3 has 14 amino acids. Germline trimming cut 4 bases from V and 8 bases from J; bases unmatched to any gene: 7. From germline, CDR1 is SNHLY and CDR2 FYNNEI. Drawing the rest from reference TRBV2 and TRBJ1-5, the complete variable domain is EPEVTQTPSHQVTQMGQEVILRCVPISNHLYFYWYRQILGQKVEFLVSFYNNEISEKSEIFDDQFSVERPDGSNFTLKIRSTKLEDSAMYFCASSGGRGPEPQHFGDGTRLSIL.

This clone was seen only once. The chain is built from TRBV28 and TRBJ2-7; no reliable D call. Trimming took off 5 bases at V and 3 bases at J, with 8 bases between the two ends. The CDR3 length is 12 residues. The germline V gene has CDR1 MDHEN and CDR2 SYDVKM. For the CDR3, the DNA is TGTGCCAGCAGTCTACTGAACTACGAGCAGTACTTC. Translating it yields CASSLLNYEQYF. Full variable domain (missing parts from reference TRBV28 and TRBJ2-7): DVKVTQSSRYLVKRTGEKVFLECVQDMDHENMFWYRQDPGLGLRLIYFSYDVKMKEKGDIPEGYSVSREKKERFSLILESASTNQTSMYLCASSLLNYEQYFGPGTRLTVT.

DNA for the CDR3: TGTGCCAGCAGCTCTTTACGGGCATCAGGGTCCCCCTACGAGCAGTACTTC. This sequence encodes CASSSLRASGSPYEQYF. This rearrangement joins TRBV7-2 to TRBJ2-7, with D perhaps matching TRBD1 (5 bases). V was clipped by 4 bases and J by 2 bases, with 21 bases between them. This CDR3 has 17 residues. Germline V CDR1 and CDR2: SGHTA, FQGNSA.

V gene TRBV14 combines with J gene TRBJ2-2; D is undetermined. V lost 1 base and J lost 1, with 7 bases in between. Looked up from germline, CDR1 is SGHDN and CDR2 is FVKESK. This CDR3 is built from 15 residues. DNA of the CDR3: TGTGCCAGCAGCCAAGCCCCGAGGAACACCGGGGAGCTGTTTTTT. Translated: CASSQAPRNTGELFF.

The chain recombines TRBV25-1 with TRBJ1-2; 7 bases are shared with TRBD1. Germline CDR1 and CDR2: MGHDK and SYGVNS. This CDR3 contains 14 residues. Unmatched junction bases numbered 10, after V lost 4 bases and J lost 8 bases. CDR3 DNA: TGTGCCAGCAGTGGACTCCGACAGGGCGACGGCTACACCTTC. Encoded protein: CASSGLRQGDGYTF.